This T cell receptor beta chain was identified in a study of T cell repertoires and Cas9 in healthy adults. Study details: Multi-effector potency, cytotoxicity and lineage were assessed in SpCas9-reactive CD4 and CD8 T cells.

CDR1 and CDR2 from the germline V gene are MRHNA and SNTAGT. This CDR3 comprises 15 residues. Trimming removed 4 bases at V and 6 bases at J, with 13 bases between. The protocol was immunoSEQ multiplex PCR, while the TCRdb copy is restricted to in-frame clones and leaves out a portion. Of 11,000 to 15,000 clones in the sample, about 91% were seen once. About this clone: The antigen is undetermined.

Whole-study results and caveats: Reportedly, SpCas9-reactive effector T cell proliferation and function were mitigated by SpCas9-reactive Tregs in vitro.

Sequencing was carried out using Tregs (CD4+, CD25+, CD127-, CD137-, CD154-) from PBMCs; culture status not recorded. V gene TRBV6-4 combines with J gene TRBJ1-6; D may be TRBD1 (5 bases). The source is a human donor in good health. For the CDR3, the DNA is TGTGCCAGCAGTGCCCTGGGGGGAGGTAATTCACCCCTCCACTTT. This gives the protein CASSALGGGNSPLHF.